The 25 T cell receptor beta chains below were found in one sample sequenced in a study of T-cell reconstitution after alpha-beta-depleted transplantation in children. Unique molecular identifiers were incorporated during preparation of the TCRbeta library. TCRdb processed the PCR reads anew with MiXCR; each CDR3 protein has one entry. The sample holds around 450,000 distinct CDR3 sequences, over 40% seen once. The sequencing used PBMCs, collected before TCRalphabeta/CD19-depleted stem cell transplant. The receptors shown here come from a girl aged 2-10 years with aplastic anemia, due to receive a stem cell transplant.

The gene calls are TRBV30 and TRBJ1-1; D is perhaps TRBD1 (5 bases). This CDR3 has 13 amino acids. Trimming removed 4 bases from V and 3 bases from J, with 12 bases in between. Germline CDR1 GTSNPN, CDR2 SVGIG (reference sequence). The CDR3 DNA sequence: TGTGCCTGGACGCTGGGGCGGTACACTGAAGCTTTCTTT. Encoded protein: CAWTLGRYTEAFF.

This clonotype was counted at least ten times. The chain combines TRBV5-1 with TRBJ2-7, with D perhaps matching TRBD1 (5 bases). CDR3 length: 14 residues. V gave up 2 bases and J gave up 2 bases, with 11 bases separating them. Looked up from germline, CDR1 is SGHRS and CDR2 is YFSETQ. The DNA of the CDR3 is TGCGCCAGCAGCTTACAGGTTGGAGCCTACGAGCAGTACTTC. Translated, it gives CASSLQVGAYEQYF.

This clonotype was counted ten times or more. The junction shows a germline mismatch at one end, possibly a read error. V gene TRBV4-3 combines with J gene TRBJ2-3; no clear D gene. CDR1 LGHNA and CDR2 YSLEER come from the germline V gene. This CDR3 comprises 13 residues. CDR3 in amino acids: CASGQEAPDTQYF. The CDR3 DNA is TGCGCCAGCGGCCAGGAAGCGCCAGATACGCAGTATTTT.

This rearrangement joins TRBV20-1 to TRBJ1-4; weak D call: TRBD1 (6 bases). V lost 4 bases, J lost 5 bases, and 14 bases lay in between. This CDR3 region has 14 residues. Germline CDR1 DFQATT, CDR2 SNEGSKA (reference sequence). The CDR3 region is CSAKGGGGNEKLFF. The CDR3 DNA reads TGCAGTGCTAAGGGGGGGGGCGGGAATGAAAAACTGTTTTTT.

The gene calls are TRBV5-1 and TRBJ2-5; tentative D call: TRBD2 (5 bases). Germline V gene data show CDR1 as SGHRS and CDR2 as YFSETQ. The V gene lost 2 bases and the J gene lost 5 bases, with 13 bases spanning the gap. This CDR3 region has 14 residues. The CDR3 nucleotides are TGCGCCAGCAGCTTCGACGGGATTTCGGAGACCCAGTACTTC. Residues: CASSFDGISETQYF. Using reference TRBV5-1 and TRBJ2-5 for the parts outside the CDR3, the full variable domain is KAGVTQTPRYLIKTRGQQVTLSCSPISGHRSVSWYQQTPGQGLQFLFEYFSETQRNKGNFPGRFSGRQFSNSRSEMNVSTLELGDSALYLCASSFDGISETQYFGPGTRLLVL.

This clonotype was seen once. This chain uses TRBV16 with TRBJ1-5; a weak D match, TRBD1 (5 bases). The V gene lost 1 base and the J gene lost 5 bases, with 12 bases spanning the gap. The CDR3 runs 15 residues. CDR1 is KGHSY, CDR2 FQNENV, per germline. This CDR3 reads CASSQYLGAYQPQHF. The CDR3 region has the DNA TGTGCCAGCAGCCAATATCTAGGGGCGTATCAGCCCCAGCATTTT.

The genes are TRBV12-3 or TRBV12-4 and TRBJ1-5; the D is unclear. V shed 5 bases and J shed 0 bases, with 17 bases lying between them. The CDR3 is 17 amino acids. The CDR3: CASSQAGGSYSNQPQHF. The CDR3 DNA sequence: TGTGCCAGCAGTCAGGCGGGAGGGAGCTATAGCAATCAGCCCCAGCATTTT.

The chain has TRBV20-1 and TRBJ2-3; 12 nucleotides agree with TRBD2. This CDR3 spans 18 amino acids. CDR1 and CDR2 from the germline V gene are DFQATT and SNEGSKA (reference sequence). The V gene end was trimmed by 5 bases and the J gene end by 2 bases; junction bases not matched to a gene: 14. CDR3 nucleotides: TGCAGTGCTGCCACCCCGGGACTAGCGGGCGAGGACACAGATACGCAGTATTTT. This translates into CSAATPGLAGEDTDTQYF.

In the case of this clonotype: At one boundary the junction diverges from the germline segment, which might be a read error. The rearrangement links TRBV15 to TRBJ2-4; D is possibly TRBD2 (6 bases). The CDR3 is made up of 19 amino acids. Germline V gene sequence: CDR1 LNHNV, CDR2 YYDKDF (reference sequence). The DNA of the CDR3 is TGTGCCACCAGCAGAGCCCCGGGTCTAGCGAGGGGCGGCAAAATCATTCAGTACTTC. This codes for CATSRAPGLARGGKIIQYF.

This clonotype was recorded at least ten times. This chain uses TRBV20-1 with TRBJ2-7; D not resolved. CDR1 is DFQATT and CDR2 is SNEGSKA in the germline V gene (reference sequence). Trimming left V 5 bases short and J 6 bases short, with 17 bases between. The CDR3 has 13 residues. In DNA, the CDR3 is TGCAGTGCTGGAAAGGACGGCCAAAGCGAGCAGTACTTC. This gives the protein CSAGKDGQSEQYF.

The V call is TRBV5-1, the J call TRBJ1-1; D is possibly TRBD1 (5 bases). Germline values: CDR1 SGHRS, CDR2 YFSETQ. V lost 0 bases to trimming and J lost 6 bases, with 12 bases between them. There are 14 residues in the CDR3. CDR3 DNA sequence: TGCGCCAGCAGCTTGGCTCAGGGACCGGCTGAAGCTTTCTTT. It codes for CASSLAQGPAEAFF.

This chain links TRBV7-3 with TRBJ2-3; 8 bases are shared with TRBD2. Germline values: CDR1 SGHTA, CDR2 FQGTGA. The CDR3 is 14 amino acids. The ends lost 5 bases at V and 3 bases at J; junction bases unmatched: 4. CDR3 region: CASSQGLETDTQYF. CDR3 DNA sequence: TGTGCCAGCAGCCAGGGACTAGAAACAGATACGCAGTATTTT. The complete variable domain, with remaining parts taken from reference TRBV7-3 and TRBJ2-3, reads GAGVSQTPSNKVTEKGKYVELRCDPISGHTALYWYRQSLGQGPEFLIYFQGTGAADDSGLPNDRFFAVRPEGSVSTLKIQRTERGDSAVYLCASSQGLETDTQYFGPGTRLTVL.

J is TRBJ2-1 and V is TRBV3-1; perhaps TRBD2 as D (5 bases). Germline CDR1 is LGHDT and CDR2 is YNNKEL (reference sequence). CDR3 length equals 15 residues. The ends were cut back, 3 bases at V and 3 bases at J, with 12 bases in the middle. In nucleotides, the CDR3 is TGTGCCAGCAGCCACGAGGGTCGCGGCTACAATGAGCAGTTCTTC. Protein: CASSHEGRGYNEQFF.

The table lists this clonotype with a few counts. The chain is built from TRBV6-5 and TRBJ2-7, with D unresolved. This CDR3 is built from 12 residues. Germline V gene lookup returns CDR1 MNHEY and CDR2 SVGAGI. The V and J ends lost 6 bases and 3 bases respectively, with 9 bases between them. CDR3 region: CASSDGYYEQYF. CDR3 in DNA: TGTGCCAGCAGCGACGGTTACTACGAGCAGTACTTC.

This clonotype has only a few counts. The chain is built from TRBV6-1 and TRBJ2-2; TRBD2 aligns across 9 bases. V shed 6 bases, J shed 1 base, and the junction held 3 bases outside the gene matches. The CDR3 totals 15 residues. Germline CDR1 MNHNS, CDR2 SASEGT. This CDR3 is CASRLSGRNTGELFF. CDR3 bases: TGTGCCAGCAGGCTTAGCGGGAGGAACACCGGGGAGCTGTTTTTT.

Ten or more counts support this clonotype. V gene TRBV6-5 combines with J gene TRBJ1-1; D call uncertain. The length of the CDR3 is 17 residues. The germline gives CDR1 MNHEY, CDR2 SVGAGI. V dropped 4 bases and J dropped 1 base, with 19 bases sitting between them. In nucleotides, the CDR3 is TGTGCCAGCAGTTCTCCCGGCGGGTTGAGGGAGAACACTGAAGCTTTCTTT. This sequence encodes CASSSPGGLRENTEAFF.

Many counts were recorded for this clonotype. The gene calls are TRBV7-2 and TRBJ1-1; TRBD1 is a possible D gene (5 bases). From germline, CDR1 is SGHTA and CDR2 FQGNSA. V was shortened by 3 bases and J by 5 bases, with 16 bases between the two germline ends. The CDR3 has 15 amino acids. CDR3 nucleotides: TGTGCCAGCAGCTTCTTCGACACATGGGGGACTGAAGCTTTCTTT. It is translated as CASSFFDTWGTEAFF.

The chain employs TRBV5-6 and TRBJ2-5, with 11 bases lining up with TRBD2. CDR1 and CDR2 (germline): SGHDT, YYEEEE. After removal of 4 bases from V and 2 bases from J, the junction contained 13 bases not matched to a gene. The CDR3 runs to 18 residues. This CDR3 is CASSKRLAGIWDQETQYF. The DNA of the CDR3 is TGTGCCAGCAGCAAAAGACTAGCGGGGATTTGGGATCAAGAGACCCAGTACTTC. The entire variable domain, with the rest obtained from reference TRBV5-6 and TRBJ2-5, is as follows: DAGVTQSPTHLIKTRGQQVTLRCSPKSGHDTVSWYQQALGQGPQFIFQYYEEEERQRGNFPDRFSGHQFPNYSSELNVNALLLGDSALYLCASSKRLAGIWDQETQYFGPGTRLLVL.

This clonotype appeared many times. The chain carries TRBV30 and TRBJ1-5; tentative D call: TRBD1 (6 bases). V lost 0 bases to trimming and J lost 6 bases, with 9 bases between them. Germline CDR1 is GTSNPN and CDR2 is SVGIG (reference sequence). The CDR3 runs to 13 residues. The CDR3: CAWSVQGVQPQHF. For the CDR3, the DNA is TGTGCCTGGAGTGTACAGGGAGTTCAGCCCCAGCATTTT.

This clonotype appeared once. The rearrangement joins TRBV7-3 to TRBJ2-6, with 10 bases matching TRBD1. The trim removed 5 bases at V and 2 bases at J, leaving 9 bases unmatched. The V gene's germline CDR1 is SGHTA and CDR2 FQGTGA. CDR3 length: 18 amino acids. DNA for the CDR3: TGTGCCAGCAGCGACCGGGACAGGGGAAGGGCTGGGGCCAACGTCCTGACTTTC. Amino acid sequence: CASSDRDRGRAGANVLTF.

This clonotype was counted at least ten times. The rearrangement links TRBV6-1 to TRBJ1-5; possible D gene TRBD1, 6 bases. This CDR3 is built from 14 residues. Germline V gene data show CDR1 as MNHNS and CDR2 as SASEGT. V lost 5 bases and J lost 4, with 12 bases in between. The CDR3 sequence: CASSPDRPNQPQHF. The CDR3 bases are TGTGCCAGCAGTCCGGACAGACCTAATCAGCCCCAGCATTTT.

This clonotype appeared a few times. This chain links TRBV2 with TRBJ1-1, with a possible D match to TRBD1 (5 bases). Trimming took 2 bases from V and 1 from J, leaving 14 bases between them. Germline V gives CDR1 SNHLY, CDR2 FYNNEI. This CDR3 is 16 amino acids long. CDR3 sequence (DNA): TGTGCCAGCAGTGAAATCGACCGGGGCCCGAACACTGAAGCTTTCTTT. Protein: CASSEIDRGPNTEAFF. Combining the CDR3 with reference TRBV2 and TRBJ1-1 gives the whole variable domain EPEVTQTPSHQVTQMGQEVILRCVPISNHLYFYWYRQILGQKVEFLVSFYNNEISEKSEIFDDQFSVERPDGSNFTLKIRSTKLEDSAMYFCASSEIDRGPNTEAFFGQGTRLTVV.

In this sample, this clonotype turned up a few times. V is TRBV20-1 and J is TRBJ2-1; tentative D call: TRBD1 (5 bases). Germline CDR1 DFQATT, CDR2 SNEGSKA (reference sequence). This CDR3 has 15 amino acids. Trimming shortened V by 1 base and J by 4 bases, and 14 bases separated the two germline ends. As DNA, the CDR3 is TGCAGTGCTAGAGGGGGTCTAGGGGTATACAATGAGCAGTTCTTC. Its translation: CSARGGLGVYNEQFF.

This chain uses TRBV20-1 with TRBJ2-3; D may be TRBD2 (7 bases). V gave up 3 bases and J gave up 0 bases, with 19 bases separating them. The length of the CDR3 is 17 residues. The germline V gene has CDR1 DFQATT and CDR2 SNEGSKA (reference sequence). CDR3 sequence: CSARLPGGLMSTDTQYF. DNA for the CDR3: TGCAGTGCTAGGCTACCCGGGGGGCTGATGAGCACAGATACGCAGTATTTT.

This clonotype showed up many times. V gene TRBV6-5 combines with J gene TRBJ1-4; D is possibly TRBD1 (6 bases). This CDR3 region has 15 residues. Germline CDR1 is MNHEY and CDR2 is SVGAGI. Trimming took off 2 bases at V and 3 bases at J, with 10 bases between the two ends. The CDR3 DNA follows: TGTGCCAGCAGTTACGGGGGGGCCTCTAATGAAAAACTGTTTTTT. Translation gives CASSYGGASNEKLFF.